Below are 29 T cell receptor beta chains sequenced from a single sample in a study of T cell responses to AZD1222 COVID-19 vaccine. Sequencing used immunoSEQ multiplex PCR; TCRdb keeps in-frame clones, though not all of them. The profile shows roughly 70,000 clones, about 90% of them singletons. The sample here was peripheral blood, taken on day 0 of AZD1222 vaccination. The receptors were gathered from an adult in good health.

This clone was recorded once. V gene TRBV5-1 combines with J gene TRBJ1-2, with TRBD1 matching 8 bases. The CDR3 spans 14 residues. Germline loops: CDR1 SGHRS, CDR2 YFSETQ. J lost 3 bases, V lost 4 bases, and 5 bases had no gene match. CDR3 DNA sequence: TGCGCCAGCAGCCCACTGACAGGGGACTATGGCTACACCTTC. Translating gives CASSPLTGDYGYTF.

The chain recombines TRBV30 with TRBJ1-6, with TRBD1 identical over 10 bases. This CDR3 contains 15 residues. Germline lookup yields CDR1 GTSNPN and CDR2 SVGIG (reference sequence). The ends lost 4 bases at V and 4 bases at J; junction bases unmatched: 4. Written as DNA, the CDR3 is TGTGCCTGGACCTCGGACAGGGGGTATAATTCACCCCTCCACTTT. It codes for CAWTSDRGYNSPLHF.

The rearrangement joins TRBV7-3 to TRBJ1-6; 7 bases map to TRBD1. The V segment lost 6 bases and the J segment 7 bases; nucleotides outside the gene matches: 6. Looked up from germline, CDR1 is SGHTA and CDR2 is FQGTGA. This CDR3 spans 14 amino acids. CDR3 in DNA: TGTGCCAGCAGGGAACAGGGACAGAATTCACCCCTCCACTTT. Protein product: CASREQGQNSPLHF.

CDR3 DNA: TGTGCCTGGAGTCAGGCAGCCCCTGAGCAGTTCTTC. As protein: CAWSQAAPEQFF. The chain joins TRBV30 to TRBJ2-1; D not certain. V was trimmed by 2 bases and J by 9 bases, leaving 11 bases between them. CDR1 is GTSNPN, CDR2 SVGIG, per germline (reference sequence). This CDR3 has 12 amino acids.

The chain joins TRBV13 to TRBJ1-3; 7 nucleotides match TRBD1. Germline values: CDR1 PRHDT, CDR2 FYEKMQ (reference sequence). CDR3 length equals 15 residues. J lost 4 bases, V lost 3 bases, and 6 bases had no gene match. CDR3 DNA sequence: TGTGCCAGCAGCTTCTACCAGGGACAGGGAAACACCATATATTTT. As protein: CASSFYQGQGNTIYF.

The chain employs TRBV7-2 and TRBJ2-3, with D perhaps assigned TRBD1 or TRBD2 (5 bases each). The V gene's germline CDR1 is SGHTA and CDR2 FQGNSA. This CDR3 spans 14 amino acids. V lost 0 bases, J lost 1 base, and 5 bases lay in between. The CDR3, as DNA: TGTGCCAGCAGCTTAGCGGGGGGCACAGATACGCAGTATTTT. Protein: CASSLAGGTDTQYF.

The rearrangement links TRBV5-1 to TRBJ2-5, with a possible D match to TRBD2 (6 bases). Trimming removed 0 bases from V and 3 bases from J, with 12 bases in between. The CDR3 is made up of 15 amino acids. Germline assignment: CDR1 SGHRS and CDR2 YFSETQ. The CDR3: CASSLDMASEETQYF. In nucleotides, the CDR3 is TGCGCCAGCAGCTTGGACATGGCTAGCGAAGAGACCCAGTACTTC. Full variable domain (rest looked up from reference TRBV5-1 and TRBJ2-5): KAGVTQTPRYLIKTRGQQVTLSCSPISGHRSVSWYQQTPGQGLQFLFEYFSETQRNKGNFPGRFSGRQFSNSRSEMNVSTLELGDSALYLCASSLDMASEETQYFGPGTRLLVL.

The V call is TRBV11-3, the J call TRBJ2-4, with TRBD2 matching over 11 bases. V lost 5 bases, J lost 9 bases, and 9 bases stayed unmatched. Germline V lookup: CDR1 SGHNT, CDR2 YENEEA. CDR3 length: 15 amino acids. CDR3 nucleotides: TGTGCCAGCAGCCTACTAGCGGGGGCCCAGACCATTCAGTACTTC. Translating gives CASSLLAGAQTIQYF.

The rearrangement joins TRBV28 to TRBJ1-2, with D unclear. V was pared by 6 bases and J by 8 bases, with 16 bases between. The CDR3 is made up of 13 amino acids. CDR1 MDHEN and CDR2 SYDVKM come from the germline V gene. CDR3 nucleotides: TGTGCCAGCAGCTCAAGGGCGCGGAAGGGCTACACCTTC. Protein: CASSSRARKGYTF.

The sample holds one count of this clone. This sequence joins TRBV5-6 and TRBJ2-7, with 15 bases aligning to TRBD2. Germline loops: CDR1 SGHDT, CDR2 YYEEEE. CDR3 length: 19 residues. V lost 3 bases to trimming and J lost 1 base; unmatched junction nucleotides: 11. The CDR3 DNA is TGTGCCAGCAGCTCAGGGACTAGCGGGAGGTGGGACGATTCCTACGAGCAGTACTTC. Its translation is CASSSGTSGRWDDSYEQYF.

This sequence joins TRBV27 and TRBJ1-2; D gene ambiguous. Germline V CDR1 and CDR2: MNHEY, SMNVEV (reference sequence). The CDR3 has 16 amino acids. V was clipped by 3 bases and J by 4 bases, with 18 bases between them. The CDR3 region has the DNA TGTGCCAGCAGTTTCCAGACACCACCGAAAACCTATGGCTACACCTTC. This sequence encodes CASSFQTPPKTYGYTF.

This chain joins TRBV5-6 and TRBJ1-6; 9 positions match TRBD1. The CDR3 contains 14 residues. Germline CDR1 reads SGHDT; CDR2 reads YYEEEE. The V gene end was trimmed by 3 bases and the J gene end by 6 bases; junction bases not matched to a gene: 1. CDR3 sequence reads: CASSWGQGNSPLHF. CDR3 in DNA: TGTGCCAGCAGCTGGGGACAGGGTAATTCACCCCTCCACTTT.

The V and J genes are TRBV12-3 or TRBV12-4 and TRBJ1-6; no clear D. CDR3 length: 13 residues. V was clipped by 4 bases and J by 0 bases, with 1 base between them. The CDR3 here is CASSSSYNSPLHF. CDR3 bases: TGTGCCAGCAGTTCCTCCTATAATTCACCCCTCCACTTT.

This chain connects TRBV4-3 to TRBJ1-1; D possibly corresponds to TRBD1 (6 bases). V lost 4 bases to trimming and J lost 5 bases, with 20 bases between them. This CDR3 comprises 16 residues. In germline, CDR1 is LGHNA, CDR2 YSLEER. Here the CDR3 DNA reads TGCGCCAGCAGCCGGAATTTACAGGGTAGCGGGACTGAAGCTTTCTTT. It yields the protein CASSRNLQGSGTEAFF.

This chain joins TRBV10-1 and TRBJ1-6; TRBD1 is a possible D gene (5 bases). Between the trimmed V and J ends, which lost 3 bases and 8 bases, there was a span of 23 bases. CDR1 and CDR2 from the germline V gene are WNHNN and SYGVQD (reference sequence). The CDR3 loop spans 18 amino acids. In nucleotides, the CDR3 is TGCGCCAGCAGTGACGGACTGATCAGGGTACCTCTTCATTCACCCCTCCACTTT. It specifies CASSDGLIRVPLHSPLHF.

This chain connects TRBV27 to TRBJ2-6, with D tentatively TRBD2 (6 bases). CDR3 length: 17 residues. Germline V gene sequence: CDR1 MNHEY, CDR2 SMNVEV (reference sequence). V lost 5 bases and J 2 bases, leaving 16 bases between the germline ends. The CDR3 nucleotides read TGTGCCAGCAGTCGTCAGACTAGTTCGACTGGGGCCAACGTCCTGACTTTC. It specifies CASSRQTSSTGANVLTF.

In its sample, this clone was seen a few times. A much larger clone is a single base away; this may be a read error. The same CDR3 is also encoded by other DNA sequences in this sample. V usage is TRBV30 and J usage is TRBJ1-1; D unclear. Germline values: CDR1 GTSNPN, CDR2 SVGIG (reference sequence). There are 11 residues in the CDR3. Between the trimmed V and J ends, which lost 5 bases and 0 bases, there was a span of 4 bases. Here the CDR3 DNA reads TGTGCCTGGGTCATGAACACTGAAGCTTTCTTT. It encodes CAWVMNTEAFF.

The chain recombines TRBV6-5 with TRBJ1-1; 7 bases align to TRBD1. This CDR3 has 14 residues. V was clipped by 4 bases and J by 0 bases; unmatched bases: 2. Germline CDR1 and CDR2: MNHEY and SVGAGI. CDR3 DNA sequence: TGTGCCAGCAGTTCGGACAGGATGAACACTGAAGCTTTCTTT. Protein: CASSSDRMNTEAFF.

This chain links TRBV5-4 with TRBJ1-2, with D perhaps TRBD1 (5 bases). The length of the CDR3 is 16 residues. Trimming removed 0 bases from V and 6 bases from J, with 18 bases in between. Germline CDR1 reads SGHNT; CDR2 reads YYREEE (reference sequence). The CDR3 nucleotides are TGTGCCAGCAGCTTGGCCATGCAGGAGGACAAGGATGGCTACACCTTC. Translated, it gives CASSLAMQEDKDGYTF.

This clone occurred once. The chain recombines TRBV5-1 with TRBJ1-4; no clear D. The CDR3 has 16 amino acids. Deletions cut 4 bases from V and 5 bases from J, with 18 bases between. Germline values: CDR1 SGHRS, CDR2 YFSETQ. In nucleotides, the CDR3 is TGCGCCAGCAGCCCGGCCCAGTTGGCCCTAAATGAAAAACTGTTTTTT. Its protein product is CASSPAQLALNEKLFF.

The gene calls are TRBV7-2 and TRBJ1-4; D is unclear. Per germline, CDR1 SGHTA and CDR2 FQGNSA. V lost 1 base and J lost 3, with 12 bases in between. The CDR3 totals 16 residues. For the CDR3, the DNA is TGTGCCAGCAGCTTAGGGTGGGGTACGGCTAATGAAAAACTGTTTTTT. It translates to CASSLGWGTANEKLFF.

The J gene is TRBJ2-3, the V gene TRBV25-1; 7 bases match TRBD1. Per germline, CDR1 MGHDK and CDR2 SYGVNS. The V and J ends lost 7 bases and 0 bases, in that order; junction bases with no gene match: 4. This CDR3 comprises 14 residues. The CDR3 DNA reads TGTGCCAGCACCCCGGACAGGAGCACAGATACGCAGTATTTT. Translated, it gives CASTPDRSTDTQYF.

This chain links TRBV6-1 with TRBJ2-7; D is unresolved. Per germline, CDR1 MNHNS and CDR2 SASEGT. V was trimmed by 2 bases and J by 12 bases, leaving 17 bases between them. The CDR3 contains 13 residues. CDR3 sequence: CASSESSIGGPYF. The DNA of the CDR3 is TGTGCCAGCAGTGAATCCTCCATCGGCGGTCCGTACTTC.

The V call is TRBV6-5, the J call TRBJ2-1; tentatively, D is TRBD1 (6 bases). V was cut by 9 bases and J by 5 bases, with 11 bases left in between. In germline, CDR1 is MNHEY, CDR2 SVGAGI. The CDR3 totals 12 residues. DNA for the CDR3: TGTGCCAGTATCGGGACAAACAATGAGCAGTTCTTC. Protein sequence: CASIGTNNEQFF.

This chain links TRBV5-1 with TRBJ2-5; D is perhaps TRBD1 or TRBD2 (6 bases each). Deletions cut 6 bases from V and 5 bases from J, with 23 bases between. Germline V gene sequence: CDR1 SGHRS, CDR2 YFSETQ. This CDR3 has 16 residues. CDR3 protein: CASMMVGGPSGETQYF. CDR3 bases: TGCGCCAGCATGATGGTCGGGGGCCCTTCAGGGGAGACCCAGTACTTC.

The chain links TRBV7-3 to TRBJ2-6, with D tentatively TRBD1 (6 bases). The CDR3 spans 13 residues. The V end lost 5 bases, the J end lost 13 bases, and 15 bases lay between the germline ends. Germline V gives CDR1 SGHTA, CDR2 FQGTGA. The CDR3 reads CASSPDRRDVLTF. CDR3 coding DNA: TGTGCCAGCAGCCCGGACAGAAGGGATGTCCTGACTTTC.

The sample holds a few counts of this clone. For the CDR3, the DNA is TGTGCCAGCAGTGTTGGGGGAAGTCAGCCCCAGCATTTT. Translated: CASSVGGSQPQHF. This sequence joins TRBV2 and TRBJ1-5; weak D call: TRBD1 (5 bases). Germline assignment: CDR1 SNHLY and CDR2 FYNNEI. Trimming removed 4 bases from V and 6 bases from J, with 10 bases in between. This CDR3 region has 13 residues.

J is TRBJ2-3 and V is TRBV5-1; TRBD1 aligns across 7 bases. V gave up 3 bases and J gave up 2 bases; unmatched junction bases: 6. CDR1 is SGHRS and CDR2 is YFSETQ in the germline V gene. The length of the CDR3 is 15 residues. The CDR3 here is CASSSGGFDTDTQYF. The CDR3 DNA follows: TGCGCCAGCAGCTCAGGGGGTTTTGACACAGATACGCAGTATTTT.

The chain joins TRBV19 to TRBJ1-6; D remains unclear. The V and J ends lost 3 bases and 7 bases respectively, with 13 bases between them. Germline CDR1 LNHDA, CDR2 SQIVND (reference sequence). CDR3 length: 15 amino acids. CDR3: CASSIVSTSNSPLHF. CDR3 sequence (DNA): TGTGCCAGTAGTATCGTATCGACCTCGAATTCACCCCTCCACTTT.